This T cell receptor (beta chain) was captured by sequencing in a study of cytomegalovirus exposure and HLA in healthy donors (dated by TCRdb to about 2017). Some background on the complete study: An earlier analysis of roughly 630 of the donors reported more than 250 Gb of sequence data and roughly 100 million unique TCR beta sequences from 150 million to 200 million T cells. About 330 gigabases of sequencing data and around 88 million unique TCR sequences made up an early release that covered roughly 670 HLA-typed donors. The genetic ancestry cluster associated with self-reported Caucasian donors included over 65% of the roughly 380 genotyped donors. The study aimed to test whether signatures of past pathogen exposure could be identified by cataloging public T cell receptors. The T cell repertoires of several hundred subjects were profiled by immunosequencing and related to cytomegalovirus serostatus. Besides the first cohort of more than 650 subjects, a separate validation cohort made up of some 110 different subjects was used. High-throughput TCR immunosequencing, statistical association of individual TCRs with disease status, and machine learning were combined to predict cytomegalovirus infection status. To study patterns of TCR occurrence, a later analysis re-analyzed previously published TCR beta repertoires from 500 to 850 donors and added high-resolution HLA genotyping. Rather than using new phenotypic data, the later analysis identified candidate immune exposures from TCR beta sequences and from how often those sequences occurred across donors. To decide whether each TCR beta V gene segment behaved as functional or pseudogenic, an earlier analysis of 587 of the donors relied on high-throughput TCR beta sequencing. Alongside the repertoire data, information on donor age, sex, ethnicity and CMV serostatus was compiled. Genome-wide SNP genotypes for about 65% of the roughly 670 donors were used in a later genetic analysis, which treated that subset as a discovery cohort. Every repertoire in the discovery cohort had been generated on one and the same sequencing platform. Class I and class II HLA loci were covered by the typing at four-digit resolution. The number of typed donors differed by locus: about 620-630 for A, B, C, DRB1 and DQB1; 522 for DQA1; over 600 for DPA1; and 400 to 480 for DPB1. Four or five DR-DQ haplotypes were handled as single units for association and clustering, since linkage in the cohort was strong. On average, roughly 240,000 unique TCR beta nucleotide sequences were sequenced per donor among more than 350 genotyped donors of the cohort, with about 19% of those sequences being non-productive.

The cohort consisted of some 670 healthy bone marrow donors. At the time of sampling, every cohort member was nominally healthy, though immune exposures that went unrecorded were likely present. The donor tested CMV seronegative and was one of the 352 seronegative cohort members. Every donor gave a peripheral blood sample, and the peripheral blood mononuclear cells from that sample were used for TCR beta sequencing. Genomic DNA extraction from the blood cell samples was performed with the Qiagen DNeasy Blood Extraction Kit. The paper as a whole reports these results and caveats: Because counts were too low, about 17 rarely observed V segments, including chromosome 9 orphons, were excluded from the earlier analysis of under 650 of the donors. In a later genetic analysis, fewer N-insertions in productive TCRs were reported among donors in an Asian-associated ancestry cluster than the approximately 670-donor mean. A group of highly shared sequence variants was considered likely to be a technical artifact of the sequencing pipeline. In a later analysis, TCR association rates were found to vary across HLA loci, with the most associated TCRs seen for DRB1 alleles and the fewest for HLA-C alleles. Because the 87-base-pair reads could not distinguish some IMGT-functional V segments, including TRBV6-2 and TRBV6-3, those segments were excluded. Correlated functional status among segregating V segments might be attributable to linkage disequilibrium, but an unknown experimental factor could not be ruled out. It was suggested by the authors that the approach could potentially be generalized to other disease states and immunological phenotypes. Several of the top co-occurrence clusters appeared to be linked to parvovirus B19, influenza, CMV and Epstein-Barr virus, according to a later analysis. In vitro tests confirmed that a few of the cytomegalovirus-associated TCR beta chains recognize cytomegalovirus antigens. The study listed 164 TCR beta chains as associated with cytomegalovirus. In a later analysis, HLA-associated TCR beta chains showed more clonal expansion and lower generation probabilities than non-associated chains that were equally common. The only immune exposure information available for the cohort was CMV serostatus. A further reported finding was that TCR beta sequences accurately predicted the HLA-A and HLA-B alleles for most subjects in the first cohort. Because HLA typing was missing for some donors at each locus, association tests included only the typed subset. In an earlier analysis of roughly 560 of the donors, most TCR beta V segments were observed in productive rearrangements about 90% or about 30% of the time, broadly matching IMGT annotations. A later genetic analysis associated a missense DCLRE1C variant with V-gene and J-gene trimming of TCR beta chains, and an independent cohort replicated the association. The classifier was reported to diagnose cytomegalovirus status with high specificity and sensitivity in both the original cohort and the validation cohort. A later analysis found that most CMV-associated TCR beta chains appeared HLA-restricted, with HLA associations seemingly driven largely by CMV exposure. Strong co-occurrence of HLA alleles, especially DR and DQ, made assigning TCR associations to individual alleles difficult. In this cohort, only TCR beta chains were sequenced, and detectable features were limited by the absence of alpha or paired-chain data. While some public TCRs were present in many individuals, most TCR sequences turned up only very rarely across donors. The presence/absence analyses assumed that sequencing depth was roughly uniform across donors, and that assumption may not be true. In a later analysis, some 17,000 TCR beta sequences were associated with specific HLA alleles at a false discovery rate of 0.05.

Comments on this clone: Its antigen is unknown.

Inclusive of the bounding cysteine and phenylalanine, the CDR3 is 14 residues long. Only CDR3 DNA is held: 42 bases, read in frame from base 1. CDR1 SGHRS and CDR2 YFSETQ are derived from the germline V gene. V is clipped by 0 bases and J by 4 bases, and the sequence between their germline boundaries is 10 bases long. Library preparation used the immunoSEQ multiplex PCR assay. For the multiplex PCR, a mixture combining 60 forward primers for TCR Vbeta segments and 13 reverse primers for TCR Jbeta segments was used. The CDR3 region of rearranged TCR beta genes was amplified from genomic DNA by a multiplex PCR assay. Amplified TCR beta libraries were sequenced as 87-base-pair reads on the Illumina HiSeq System. Per the authors' processing: A later analysis tallied 80 million to 95 million unique TCR beta chains across the approximately 670 repertoires, and 10 million to 11 million of those chains were shared by two or more donors. To remove PCR and sequencing errors, raw reads were error-corrected and collapsed into unique sequences using a nearest-neighbor algorithm that merged closely related sequences. CDR3 sequences were aligned to IMGT reference sequences to assign V, D and J gene segments. For a sequence to be retained, at least a six-nucleotide match to both a V gene segment and a J gene segment was required. A rearrangement counted as productive if the CDR3 had no stop codons and remained in frame with V and J, and every other rearrangement counted as non-productive. Following IMGT convention, CDR3 was defined as the stretch from the second conserved V-encoded cysteine up to the conserved J-encoded phenylalanine. In an earlier analysis of 550 to 650 of the donors, sequences lacking an unambiguous match to a single V gene segment were excluded. In an earlier analysis of roughly 500 of the donors, V segments were called functional above 56.7% productive rearrangements and were called segregating when the between-donor standard deviation exceeded 5%. To diagnose cytomegalovirus status from the catalog of TCR beta chain sequences, a statistical classification framework was built. V and J gene assignment, in a later analysis, came from comparing TCR nucleotide sequences with IMGT/GENE-DB human TR gene sequences. The TCRdist pipeline was used in a later analysis to assign CDR3 sequences and most-parsimonious VDJ recombination scenarios. In a later analysis, each TCR beta chain was defined by its CDR3 amino acid sequence together with its V-gene family, and reads lacking a unique V-gene family were excluded. To address suspected cross-contamination and a sequencing artifact, a later analysis removed 592 highly shared, low-generation-probability nucleotide sequences. In a later analysis, a clonal expansion index was calculated for each public chain from normalized within-repertoire ranks of inferred template counts. In a later analysis, generation probabilities were computed with a VDJ recombination model fitted to out-of-frame rearrangements, and the resulting probabilities were checked against IGoR. A later analysis scored TCR-TCR, TCR-HLA and TCR-CMV co-occurrence with hypergeometric tests, applying a repertoire-size bias correction to TCR pairs. A later analysis estimated false discovery rates by permuting HLA or CMV assignments 20 times. In a later analysis, co-occurring TCRs were grouped with DBSCAN, and TCRdist sequence similarity was added when clustering was performed within HLA-allele-positive subsets. Repertoires with fewer than 30,000 or more than 120,000 public chains, plus five repertoires with anomalous nucleotide sharing, were excluded from co-occurrence clustering. TCRdb re-hosts the immuneACCESS table, in-frame sequences only. Its copies lack some clones; in the studies checked, an unresolved V gene accounts for under half of them, and the cause for the rest is not known. D and trimming were read from the DNA, whereas the V and J calls and clone size are those reported in that table. The table kept for this sample lists 200,000 or so clones. The ten largest clones represent roughly 0.74% of the sample.

The specimen was PBMCs. This TCR was recovered from a boy under 18 in good health and CMV-seronegative. The rearrangement joined TRBV5-1 to TRBJ1-1; confidence is insufficient to name the D gene. In nucleotide form, the sequence is TGCGCCAGCAGCTTGGAGTCGGGTGGCACTGAAGCTTTCTTT. This is translated as CASSLESGGTEAFF.